The 3 T cell receptor beta chains below come from one sample, sequenced in a study of CD8+ T cells in alopecia areata. Described treatment: oral pan-JAK inhibitor, 5-10 mg twice daily. The authors extracted RNA and reverse transcribed it into cDNA as the sequencing template. Only in-frame clones appear in the TCRdb table, and some are missing; sequencing was by immunoSEQ multiplex PCR. This repertoire shows 90,000 to 120,000 clones, about four fifths found once; its top ten account for over 20%. Sequencing used CD8+ T cells sorted from blood, obtained at week 24, from a patient treated with tofacitinib. These receptors were obtained from a human donor with alopecia areata.

This clone appeared once. CDR3 sequence reads: CASSRQGALNTEAFF. The CDR3 region has the DNA TGTGCCAGCAGCCGACAGGGGGCTTTGAACACTGAAGCTTTCTTT. The J gene is TRBJ1-1, the V gene TRBV7-9; 10 bases match TRBD1. V was clipped by 5 bases and J by 0 bases; unmatched bases: 3. CDR3 length equals 15 residues. The germline V gene encodes CDR1 SEHNR and CDR2 FQNEAQ (reference sequence).

This chain uses TRBV2 with TRBJ1-2, with D hard to call. This CDR3 comprises 11 residues. The germline V gene has CDR1 SNHLY and CDR2 FYNNEI. Trimming shortened V by 5 bases and J by 4 bases, and 5 bases separated the two germline ends. The chain's CDR3 is CASSRSYGYTF. The CDR3 DNA sequence: TGTGCCAGCAGTCGTTCCTATGGCTACACCTTC.

Details on this clone: At one end the junction does not follow the germline gene, possibly because of a read error. The chain joins TRBV29-1 to TRBJ1-2; D is possibly TRBD1 (6 bases). Looked up from germline, CDR1 is SQVTM and CDR2 is ANQGSEA. CDR3 length: 13 amino acids. The CDR3 protein is CSAEGGRNYGYTF. CDR3 coding DNA: TGCAGCGCTGAAGGGGGACGGAATTATGGCTACACCTTC.